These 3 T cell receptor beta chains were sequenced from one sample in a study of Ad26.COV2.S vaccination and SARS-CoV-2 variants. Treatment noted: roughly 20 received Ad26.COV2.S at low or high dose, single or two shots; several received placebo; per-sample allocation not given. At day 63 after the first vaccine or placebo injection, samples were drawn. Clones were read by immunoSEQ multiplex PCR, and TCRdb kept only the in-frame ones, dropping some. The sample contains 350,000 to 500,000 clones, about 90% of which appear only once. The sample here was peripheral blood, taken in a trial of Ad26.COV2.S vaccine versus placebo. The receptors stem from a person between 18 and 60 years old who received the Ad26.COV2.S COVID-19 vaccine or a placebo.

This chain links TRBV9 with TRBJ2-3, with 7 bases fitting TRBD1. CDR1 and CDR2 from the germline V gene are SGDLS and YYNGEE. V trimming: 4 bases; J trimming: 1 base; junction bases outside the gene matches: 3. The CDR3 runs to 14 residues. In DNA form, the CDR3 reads TGTGCCAGCAGCCCAGGGGGTGGCACAGATACGCAGTATTTT. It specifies CASSPGGGTDTQYF. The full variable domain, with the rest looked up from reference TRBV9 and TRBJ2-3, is DSGVTQTPKHLITATGQRVTLRCSPRSGDLSVYWYQQSLDQGLQFLIQYYNGEERAKGNILERFSAQQFPDLHSELNLSSLELGDSALYFCASSPGGGTDTQYFGPGTRLTVL.

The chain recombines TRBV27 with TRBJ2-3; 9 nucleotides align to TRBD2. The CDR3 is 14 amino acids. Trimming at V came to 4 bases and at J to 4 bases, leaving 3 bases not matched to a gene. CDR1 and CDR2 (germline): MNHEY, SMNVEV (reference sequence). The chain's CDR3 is CASSWASGADTQYF. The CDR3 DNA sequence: TGTGCCAGCAGTTGGGCTAGCGGGGCAGATACGCAGTATTTT.

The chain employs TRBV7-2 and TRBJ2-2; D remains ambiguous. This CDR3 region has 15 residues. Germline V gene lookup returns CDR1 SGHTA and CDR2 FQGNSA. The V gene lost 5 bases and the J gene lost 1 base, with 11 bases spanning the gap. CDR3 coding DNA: TGTGCCAGCAGCCAGACAACGGTGAACACCGGGGAGCTGTTTTTT. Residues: CASSQTTVNTGELFF.